The clone carrying this T cell receptor beta chain appeared a single time. The antigen remains unidentified. The CDR3 length is 16 residues. Germline CDR1 reads SGHRS; CDR2 reads YFSETQ. V was cut by 3 bases and J by 3 bases, with 19 bases left in between. These data come from a study of cytomegalovirus exposure and HLA in healthy donors. Study observations and caveats: The HLA-A and HLA-B alleles of most subjects were reportedly predicted accurately from TCR beta sequences. Cytomegalovirus status was reportedly diagnosed by the classifier with high sensitivity and specificity.

PCR involved 60 Vbeta and 13 Jbeta primers. Sequencing used immunoSEQ multiplex PCR; TCRdb keeps in-frame clones, though not all of them. The sample consists of more than 110,000 clones, approximately 84% of them appearing once. This receptor was identified in a man younger than 45 in good health and CMV-seropositive. The specimen sequenced was PBMCs. The rearrangement uses TRBV5-1 and TRBJ2-7; D is uncertain. CDR3 protein: CASSSTLTTLGYEQYF. The CDR3 DNA follows: TGCGCCAGCAGCTCGACATTGACGACCTTGGGCTACGAGCAGTACTTC.